The 23 T cell receptor beta chains below were found in one sample sequenced in a study of blood T cells in healthy people across ages. Primers used in a second PCR of roughly 6 to 11 cycles were a sample-barcoded 5' primer and a J-beta primer mix. TCRdb redid the calling of the 5' RACE reads with MiXCR, one entry per CDR3 protein. The data hold about 780,000 distinct CDR3 sequences, with about 45% observed a single time. Sequencing was carried out using blood. These receptors all stem from an elderly man in good health.

With regard to this clonotype: Given a much more abundant clone one base away, this may be a read error. The chain carries TRBV5-4 and TRBJ2-5; tentatively, D is TRBD1 (5 bases). The DNA end favors TRBJ2-7, so the J call may be wrong. CDR1 is SGHNT and CDR2 is YYREEE in the germline V gene (reference sequence). The CDR3 is 15 residues long. CDR3 DNA: TGTGCCAGCAGCCTAATGGCGCGTCAGGGCAACGAGCAGTACTTC. It yields the protein CASSLMARQGNEQYF.

In this sample, this clonotype turned up a few times. The V call is TRBV27, the J call TRBJ2-5; the match to TRBD1 covers 8 bases. CDR3 length: 15 residues. Germline V CDR1 and CDR2: MNHEY, SMNVEV (reference sequence). The V and J ends lost 7 bases and 2 bases, in that order; junction bases with no gene match: 9. Here the CDR3 reads CASNRIGQGQETQYF. The CDR3 DNA reads as TGTGCCAGCAACCGCATCGGACAGGGACAAGAGACCCAGTACTTC.

J is TRBJ2-1 and V is TRBV2; TRBD2 agrees at 9 bases. The CDR3 loop spans 15 amino acids. Germline V gives CDR1 SNHLY, CDR2 FYNNEI. V lost 7 bases to trimming and J lost 2 bases; unmatched junction nucleotides: 6. CDR3 residues: CASNRVAGAYNEQFF. Here the CDR3 DNA reads TGTGCCAGCAACAGAGTAGCGGGAGCCTACAATGAGCAGTTCTTC.

The chain carries TRBV2 and TRBJ1-1; TRBD1 might be the D (5 bases). Germline lookup yields CDR1 SNHLY and CDR2 FYNNEI. The V and J ends lost 8 bases and 4 bases respectively, with 8 bases between them. This CDR3 has 11 residues. CDR3 amino acids: CASGQGTEAFF. As DNA, the CDR3 is TGTGCCAGCGGGCAGGGCACTGAAGCTTTCTTT.

The chain combines TRBV30 with TRBJ2-7, with D perhaps TRBD2 (5 bases). The germline CDR1 and CDR2 sequences are GTSNPN and SVGIG (reference sequence). The CDR3 is made up of 11 amino acids. Trimming removed 2 bases at V and 12 bases at J, with 14 bases between. CDR3 residues: CAWSYRGIAYF. The CDR3 DNA reads as TGTGCCTGGAGTTACCGGGGAATCGCGTACTTC.

This chain joins TRBV7-2 and TRBJ2-3; 10 bases agree with TRBD2. CDR3 length: 17 amino acids. With V trimmed by 9 bases and J by 5 bases, 17 bases remained unmatched. Germline V gene sequence: CDR1 SGHTA, CDR2 FQGNSA. The CDR3 DNA reads as TGTGCCAGTACTCTTGGCCTAGCGGGAGTTTGGAGAGATACGCAGTATTTT. Amino acid sequence: CASTLGLAGVWRDTQYF.

This clonotype was seen only a few times. This chain uses TRBV7-6 with TRBJ2-1, with a possible D match to TRBD2 (6 bases). Trimming took 0 bases from V and 6 from J, leaving 12 bases between them. CDR1 is SGHVS and CDR2 is FNYEAQ in the germline V gene. CDR3 length: 15 residues. The CDR3 nucleotides are TGTGCCAGCAGCTTAGCGCTGGGTAGCGGCAATGAGCAGTTCTTC. This gives the protein CASSLALGSGNEQFF. The whole variable domain, filled in from reference TRBV7-6 and TRBJ2-1, reads GAGVSQSPRYKVTKRGQDVALRCDPISGHVSLYWYRQALGQGPEFLTYFNYEAQQDKSGLPNDRFSAERPEGSISTLTIQRTEQRDSAMYRCASSLALGSGNEQFFGPGTRLTVL.

In regard to this clonotype: A junction end diverges from the germline sequence, so it may reflect a read error. The chain joins TRBV11-2 to TRBJ2-5; weak D call: TRBD2 (6 bases). Matching the DNA end better, TRBJ2-7 makes the J call doubtful. The CDR3 runs 14 residues. Germline CDR1 is SGHAT and CDR2 is FQNNGV. The CDR3 coding sequence is TGTGCTAGCAGCCCGGACTATATCGGTCGCGAGCAGTACTTC. It translates to CASSPDYIGREQYF.

To note about this clonotype: The junction departs from germline at one end; a sequencing error may be responsible. The rearrangement uses TRBV5-1 and TRBJ2-6; 7 nucleotides align to TRBD1. Looked up from germline, CDR1 is SGHRS and CDR2 is YFSETQ. The CDR3 sequence is 19 residues long. This CDR3 is CTSSHLTGQASSGANVPTF. The DNA for the CDR3 is TGCACCAGCAGCCACCTCACCGGACAGGCGAGCTCTGGGGCCAACGTCCCGACTTTC.

The chain has TRBV24-1 and TRBJ2-3; TRBD1 might be the D (5 bases). The CDR3 has 15 residues. Looked up from germline, CDR1 is KGHDR and CDR2 is SFDVKD. Trimming cost V 0 bases and J 10 bases, with 16 bases left between them. CDR3 DNA sequence: TGTGCCACCAGTGATTTGATGTCGGATATGGGGCCGCAGTATTTT. Translated: CATSDLMSDMGPQYF.

The chain carries TRBV14 and TRBJ1-2; D remains unclear. Trimming left V 1 base short and J 6 bases short, with 12 bases between. Germline lookup yields CDR1 SGHDN and CDR2 FVKESK. The CDR3 has 14 residues. The CDR3 DNA follows: TGTGCCAGCAGCCAAGGTAGAGGGTTGGATGGCTACACCTTC. Translating gives CASSQGRGLDGYTF.

The CDR3 coding sequence is TGTGCCATCAGTGAGTCGAGGGAAGACAGCGATGGCTACACCTTC. Encoded protein: CAISESREDSDGYTF. The V gene is TRBV10-3, the J gene TRBJ1-2, with D possibly matching TRBD1 (5 bases). The germline V gene encodes CDR1 ENHRY and CDR2 SYGVKD. V lost 0 bases to trimming and J lost 6 bases, with 14 bases between them. The CDR3 contains 15 residues.

Many counts were recorded for this clonotype. The J gene is TRBJ1-5, the V gene TRBV4-2; 7 nucleotides line up with TRBD1. The germline V gene has CDR1 LGHNA and CDR2 YNFKEQ. Trimming cost V 3 bases and J 11 bases; bases outside gene matches: 7. The CDR3 is 13 amino acids. This CDR3 is CASSQGGGRTQHF. As DNA, the CDR3 is TGTGCCAGCAGCCAGGGAGGGGGCAGAACCCAGCATTTT.

This clonotype has ten or more counts. The chain is built from TRBV7-3 and TRBJ2-1; D is uncertain. The V gene's germline CDR1 is SGHTA and CDR2 FQGTGA. V was trimmed by 4 bases and J by 2 bases, leaving 12 bases between them. CDR3 length: 15 residues. This chain's CDR3 is CASSSGRTPYNEQFF. The CDR3 DNA is TGTGCCAGCAGCTCGGGCAGGACCCCCTACAATGAGCAGTTCTTC.

The rearrangement joins TRBV6-2 or TRBV6-3 to TRBJ1-1, with D perhaps TRBD1 (5 bases). Germline V gene lookup returns CDR1 MNHEY and CDR2 SVGEGT. The CDR3 is 14 residues long. Trimming removed 0 bases at V and 2 bases at J, with 7 bases between. The CDR3 sequence is CASSYSGGNTEAFF. DNA of the CDR3: TGTGCCAGCAGTTACTCGGGGGGTAACACTGAAGCTTTCTTT.

V is TRBV15 and J is TRBJ2-5; TRBD1 is a possible D gene (6 bases). V lost 5 bases, J lost 2 bases, and 15 bases lay in between. The length of the CDR3 is 15 residues. Germline-derived CDR1 and CDR2 are LNHNV and YYDKDF (reference sequence). The CDR3 loop is CATSDSGQIQETQYF. The CDR3, as DNA: TGTGCCACCAGCGACTCTGGACAGATTCAAGAGACCCAGTACTTC.

The chain links TRBV12-3 or TRBV12-4 to TRBJ1-5; D may be TRBD1 (6 bases). This CDR3 is built from 15 residues. Trimming shortened V by 4 bases and J by 4 bases, and 14 bases separated the two germline ends. Written as DNA, the CDR3 is TGTGCCAGCAGTTCGCAGGACAGCGCGAATCAGCCCCAGCATTTT. Translating it yields CASSSQDSANQPQHF.

In its sample, this clonotype was seen a few times. The CDR3 DNA is TGTGCCAGCAGTTCTTGGGTAGGCTACGAGCAGTACTTC. The encoded protein is CASSSWVGYEQYF. The chain employs TRBV27 and TRBJ2-7; D remains ambiguous. Trimming pared 4 bases from V and 3 bases from J, leaving 10 bases between. Germline V gives CDR1 MNHEY, CDR2 SMNVEV (reference sequence). The CDR3 has 13 amino acids.

The V call is TRBV12-3 or TRBV12-4, the J call TRBJ2-4, with 7 bases identical to TRBD2. V shed 6 bases and J 13 bases; nucleotides not matched to a gene: 12. The CDR3 is made up of 13 amino acids. CDR3 in DNA: TGTGCCAGCAGCAGCCGGACTAGGCATTGGCAGTACTTC. As protein: CASSSRTRHWQYF.

V usage is TRBV12-3 or TRBV12-4 and J usage is TRBJ2-5; the match to TRBD2 covers 7 bases. CDR3 length equals 15 residues. V was pared by 8 bases and J by 11 bases, with 20 bases of the junction left unmatched. The CDR3 region has the DNA TGTGCCAGCGGGTACCGTAGCGGGCAAAACAATGAGCAGTACTTC. Its translation is CASGYRSGQNNEQYF.

The sample holds many counts of this clonotype. V and J are TRBV29-1 and TRBJ2-4; 7 nucleotides agree with TRBD2. The J call may be wrong; the DNA end is better matched by TRBJ2-7. Germline loops: CDR1 SQVTM, CDR2 ANQGSEA. The CDR3 totals 13 residues. CDR3 in amino acids: CSVSRRAGVEQYF. The CDR3 bases are TGCAGCGTCTCTAGGCGCGCGGGGGTCGAGCAGTACTTC.

In its sample, this clonotype was seen once. The V and J genes are TRBV28 and TRBJ2-4; D remains ambiguous. The assigned J gene may be wrong: the sequence end matches TRBJ2-7 better. The CDR3 has 14 amino acids. Germline CDR1 is MDHEN and CDR2 is SYDVKM. The CDR3 DNA reads TGTGCCAGCACCGAACCCCCGGGTAATCACGAGCAGTACTTC. As protein: CASTEPPGNHEQYF.

This clonotype was recorded many times. The chain has TRBV29-1 and TRBJ2-5, with D unresolved. Germline CDR1 reads SQVTM; CDR2 reads ANQGSEA. This CDR3 has 12 residues. Trimming pared 2 bases from V and 2 bases from J, leaving 6 bases between. CDR3 residues: CSVEWGQETQYF. CDR3 DNA sequence: TGCAGCGTTGAATGGGGTCAAGAGACCCAGTACTTC.